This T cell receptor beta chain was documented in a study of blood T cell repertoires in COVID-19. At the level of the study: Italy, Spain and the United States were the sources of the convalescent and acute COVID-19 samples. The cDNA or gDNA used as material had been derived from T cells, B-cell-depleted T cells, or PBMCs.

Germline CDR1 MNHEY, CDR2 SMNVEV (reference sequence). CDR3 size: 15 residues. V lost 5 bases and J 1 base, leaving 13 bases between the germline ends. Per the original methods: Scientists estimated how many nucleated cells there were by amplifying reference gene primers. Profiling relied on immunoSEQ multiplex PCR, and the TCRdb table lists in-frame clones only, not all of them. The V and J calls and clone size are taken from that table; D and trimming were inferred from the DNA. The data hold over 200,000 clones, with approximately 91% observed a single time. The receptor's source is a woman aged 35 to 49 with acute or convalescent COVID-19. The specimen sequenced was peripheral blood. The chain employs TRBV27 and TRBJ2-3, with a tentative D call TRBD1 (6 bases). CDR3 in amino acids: CASSRQDPGTDTQYF. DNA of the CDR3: TGTGCCAGCAGTCGACAGGACCCTGGCACAGATACGCAGTATTTT.